The 26 T cell receptor beta chains in this list originate from one sample, sequenced in a study of control samples from healthy donors and cancer patients. TCRdb's copy holds only in-frame clones and misses some; the assay was immunoSEQ multiplex PCR. The sample yields about 77,000 clones, roughly 92% seen once. Sequenced input: blood. The receptors shown here come from a woman aged 60 to 75 in good health.

V is TRBV5-8 and J is TRBJ2-3; the match to TRBD1 covers 8 bases. The germline V gene encodes CDR1 SGHTS and CDR2 YDEGEE. CDR3 length: 15 amino acids. V lost 4 bases, J lost 1 base, and 5 bases stayed unmatched. CDR3 sequence: CASSRGQGRTDTQYF. In DNA, the CDR3 is TGTGCCAGCAGCCGTGGACAGGGACGCACAGATACGCAGTATTTT.

This clone has only one observation. This chain connects TRBV3-1 (or the pseudogene TRBV3-2) to TRBJ2-5, with 9 bases fitting TRBD2. Germline CDR1 LGHDT, CDR2 YNNKEL (reference sequence). V trimming: 1 base; J trimming: 5 bases; junction bases outside the gene matches: 11. CDR3 length: 17 amino acids. For the CDR3, the DNA is TGTGCCAGCAGCCAAGGAAGGGCTAGCGGGACCAGGGAGACCCAGTACTTC. Translation: CASSQGRASGTRETQYF.

J is TRBJ1-2 and V is TRBV5-4; 12 nucleotides match TRBD1. The V segment lost 1 base and the J segment 6 bases; nucleotides outside the gene matches: 4. The CDR3 contains 15 residues. Looked up from germline, CDR1 is SGHNT and CDR2 is YYREEE (reference sequence). DNA of the CDR3: TGTGCCAGCAGCTTGAACCGGGACAGGGGGCATGGCTACACCTTC. It yields the protein CASSLNRDRGHGYTF.

The V call is TRBV3-1 (or the pseudogene TRBV3-2), the J call TRBJ2-6, with TRBD1 matching over 9 bases. Trimming at V came to 5 bases and at J to 4 bases, leaving 9 bases not matched to a gene. The germline gives CDR1 LGHDT, CDR2 YNNKEL (reference sequence). The CDR3 extends over 17 amino acids. CDR3 coding DNA: TGTGCCAGCAGCTCCGGGACAGGGTACTCCGGGGCCAACGTCCTGACTTTC. Translation gives CASSSGTGYSGANVLTF.

The V call is TRBV24-1, the J call TRBJ2-1, with D uncertain. Germline V gene data show CDR1 as KGHDR and CDR2 as SFDVKD. Trimming took off 4 bases at V and 1 base at J, with 16 bases between the two ends. This CDR3 is 17 amino acids long. CDR3 sequence: CATSDRGGVSSYNEQFF. The CDR3 DNA reads TGTGCCACCAGTGACCGCGGTGGGGTTTCTTCCTACAATGAGCAGTTCTTC.

The gene calls are TRBV13 and TRBJ1-2, with D possibly matching TRBD1 (5 bases). The CDR3 extends over 15 amino acids. Germline V gene sequence: CDR1 PRHDT, CDR2 FYEKMQ (reference sequence). The V gene lost 3 bases and the J gene lost 3 bases, with 14 bases spanning the gap. The CDR3 spells CASSLGWGSDYGYTF. The CDR3 region has the DNA TGTGCCAGCAGCTTGGGTTGGGGGTCTGACTATGGCTACACCTTC.

The V call is TRBV5-1, the J call TRBJ2-2; TRBD2 agrees at 7 bases. Unmatched junction bases numbered 5, after V lost 0 bases and J lost 6 bases. Germline values: CDR1 SGHRS, CDR2 YFSETQ. There are 15 residues in the CDR3. Written as DNA, the CDR3 is TGCGCCAGCAGCTTGGCGGCGGGAGAGGCCGGGGAGCTGTTTTTT. Protein sequence: CASSLAAGEAGELFF.

This clone was seen once. The V call is TRBV4-1, the J call TRBJ2-3; 13 bases agree with TRBD2. The V gene's germline CDR1 is MGHRA and CDR2 YSYEKL. The CDR3 runs to 17 residues. The J segment lost 6 bases and the V segment lost 1 base, leaving 7 bases of the junction unmatched. As DNA, the CDR3 is TGCGCCAGCAGCCAAGTGCCCGGACTAGCGGGAGCCGATACGCAGTATTTT. Translation gives CASSQVPGLAGADTQYF.

The chain combines TRBV7-2 with TRBJ2-7; possibly TRBD2 for D (6 bases). V was pared by 2 bases and J by 2 bases, with 13 bases between. The CDR3 spans 15 residues. CDR1 and CDR2 (germline): SGHTA, FQGNSA. The CDR3 bases are TGTGCCAGCAGCTTAACCCCCGGGGGAGCCTACGAGCAGTACTTC. Protein sequence: CASSLTPGGAYEQYF.

The chain recombines TRBV18 with TRBJ1-4, with TRBD1 matching 7 bases. This CDR3 contains 14 residues. Germline V gene sequence: CDR1 KGHSH, CDR2 LQKENI. The J segment lost 8 bases and the V segment lost 5 bases, leaving 8 bases of the junction unmatched. The CDR3 DNA is TGTGCCAGCTCATCCGCCCAGGGGGGCGAAAAACTGTTTTTT. Translated, it gives CASSSAQGGEKLFF.

The V and J genes are TRBV5-4 and TRBJ1-2; no reliable D call. The CDR3 length is 13 residues. Per the germline V gene, CDR1 is SGHNT and CDR2 is YYREEE (reference sequence). The V gene lost 4 bases and the J gene lost 4 bases, with 11 bases spanning the gap. The CDR3 DNA reads TGTGCCAGCAGCCCACAGCAATCCTATGGCTACACCTTC. Translated, it gives CASSPQQSYGYTF.

The rearrangement joins TRBV6-6 to TRBJ2-3, with TRBD1 identical over 8 bases. The CDR3 covers 13 residues. Trimming at V came to 5 bases and at J to 8 bases, leaving 6 bases not matched to a gene. Germline assignment: CDR1 MNHNY and CDR2 SVGAGI (reference sequence). CDR3 nucleotide sequence: TGTGCCAGCAGTCCGGGACAGGAATTTACGCAGTATTTT. Translation gives CASSPGQEFTQYF.

The J gene is TRBJ1-2, the V gene TRBV5-1; a weak D match, TRBD1 (5 bases). V lost 2 bases and J lost 6, with 11 bases in between. Germline assignment: CDR1 SGHRS and CDR2 YFSETQ. This CDR3 has 13 residues. CDR3 sequence reads: CASSFTGTDGYTF. For the CDR3, the DNA is TGCGCCAGCAGCTTCACCGGGACGGATGGCTACACCTTC.

V is TRBV7-2 and J is TRBJ2-7; D gene uncertain. V lost 3 bases and J lost 4, with 13 bases in between. Per germline, CDR1 SGHTA and CDR2 FQGNSA. This CDR3 has 14 amino acids. This CDR3 reads CASSLGGRVYEQYF. The DNA of the CDR3 is TGTGCCAGCAGCTTGGGTGGCCGTGTTTACGAGCAGTACTTC.

The rearrangement joins TRBV4-1 to TRBJ1-5, with D perhaps TRBD1 (6 bases). Germline V gene data show CDR1 as MGHRA and CDR2 as YSYEKL. The CDR3 has 16 amino acids. The germline V and J ends were trimmed by 0 bases and 5 bases, with 14 bases remaining between them. The DNA of the CDR3 is TGCGCCAGCAGCCAAGAGGCAGGGGAATGGGATCAGCCCCAGCATTTT. Translated, it gives CASSQEAGEWDQPQHF.

The chain employs TRBV14 and TRBJ2-3, with D possibly TRBD2 on 5 matching bases. Germline CDR1 is SGHDN and CDR2 is FVKESK. CDR3 length equals 17 residues. V lost 2 bases, J lost 2 bases, and 17 bases lay in between. CDR3 region: CASSQSTGVLVTDTQYF. DNA for the CDR3: TGTGCCAGCAGCCAATCGACCGGGGTTTTGGTCACAGATACGCAGTATTTT.

The chain couples TRBV20-1 to TRBJ1-4; possibly TRBD1 for D (6 bases). Trimming left V 3 bases short and J 0 bases short, with 11 bases between. The CDR3 contains 15 residues. Germline V gene sequence: CDR1 DFQATT, CDR2 SNEGSKA (reference sequence). Here the CDR3 reads CSASDTGSTNEKLFF. The CDR3 DNA reads as TGCAGTGCTAGTGACACAGGGTCAACTAATGAAAAACTGTTTTTT.

The chain recombines TRBV28 with TRBJ2-3; 9 bases map to TRBD2. This CDR3 has 15 amino acids. The J segment lost 4 bases and the V segment lost 7 bases, leaving 9 bases of the junction unmatched. The germline gives CDR1 MDHEN, CDR2 SYDVKM. CDR3 in DNA: TGTGCCAGCACATTCATTAGCGGGAGCTCAGATACGCAGTATTTT. Its protein is CASTFISGSSDTQYF.

The CDR3 spells CASSVQASYNSPLHF. As DNA, the CDR3 is TGTGCCAGCAGCGTACAGGCCTCCTATAATTCACCCCTCCACTTT. The rearrangement links TRBV9 to TRBJ1-6; D is unresolved. This CDR3 is 15 amino acids long. Trimming took 1 base from V and 0 from J, leaving 5 bases between them. The germline CDR1 and CDR2 sequences are SGDLS and YYNGEE.

The chain employs TRBV10-2 and TRBJ2-2, with unresolved D. This CDR3 comprises 17 residues. The V gene lost 6 bases and the J gene lost 5 bases, with 22 bases spanning the gap. Germline CDR1 and CDR2: WSHSY and SAAADI. The CDR3, as DNA: TGCGCCAGCAGGGATGCTGCTCGCGGAGTGGCGACCGGGGAGCTGTTTTTT. It codes for CASRDAARGVATGELFF.

For the CDR3, the DNA is TGTGCCAGCAGTGCCGCGGGGCTCCCTCGTACTGAAGCTTTCTTT. This codes for CASSAAGLPRTEAFF. The genes are TRBV25-1 and TRBJ1-1, with D tentatively TRBD1 (5 bases). The V and J ends lost 4 bases and 5 bases respectively, with 17 bases between them. The CDR3 spans 15 residues. The V gene's germline CDR1 is MGHDK and CDR2 SYGVNS.

This clone was counted a few times. This sequence joins TRBV28 and TRBJ1-5; the D is unclear. Trimming removed 2 bases at V and 6 bases at J, with 11 bases between. Germline V gene lookup returns CDR1 MDHEN and CDR2 SYDVKM. This CDR3 has 14 amino acids. The CDR3 is CASSLASPGQPQHF. As DNA, the CDR3 is TGTGCCAGCAGTTTAGCTTCGCCTGGTCAGCCCCAGCATTTT. Full variable domain (outside the CDR3, taken from reference TRBV28 and TRBJ1-5): DVKVTQSSRYLVKRTGEKVFLECVQDMDHENMFWYRQDPGLGLRLIYFSYDVKMKEKGDIPEGYSVSREKKERFSLILESASTNQTSMYLCASSLASPGQPQHFGDGTRLSIL.

This clone was detected only a few times. The chain combines TRBV7-9 with TRBJ1-2; TRBD1 is a possible D gene (5 bases). Trimming took off 4 bases at V and 9 bases at J, with 12 bases between the two ends. Germline CDR1 reads SEHNR; CDR2 reads FQNEAQ (reference sequence). This CDR3 region has 12 residues. The CDR3 protein is CASSSLGESYTF. CDR3 coding DNA: TGTGCCAGCAGCTCCCTGGGGGAGAGCTACACCTTC. The whole variable domain, remainder taken from reference TRBV7-9 and TRBJ1-2, is DTGVSQNPRHKITKRGQNVTFRCDPISEHNRLYWYRQTLGQGPEFLTYFQNEAQLEKSRLLSDRFSAERPKGSFSTLEIQRTEQGDSAMYLCASSSLGESYTFGSGTRLTVV.

The genes are TRBV5-4 and TRBJ1-6; 8 positions match TRBD1. The V gene's germline CDR1 is SGHNT and CDR2 YYREEE (reference sequence). The CDR3 has 14 residues. With 2 bases clipped from V and 7 bases from J, the junction kept 2 bases outside the gene matches. CDR3 loop: CASSFDRGNSPLHF. CDR3 nucleotides: TGTGCCAGCAGCTTCGACAGGGGAAATTCACCCCTCCACTTT.

The genes are TRBV23-1 and TRBJ2-1, with 11 bases matching TRBD2. TRBV23-1 is filed as an ORF, its function uncertain. The CDR3 extends over 15 amino acids. Trimming cost V 2 bases and J 12 bases; bases outside gene matches: 9. In DNA form, the CDR3 reads TGCGCCAGCAGTCAACATTTAGCGGGGGGGTCTCGGCAGTTCTTC. It encodes CASSQHLAGGSRQFF.

This chain uses TRBV24-1 with TRBJ1-5; D is unresolved. CDR1 is KGHDR, CDR2 SFDVKD, per germline. The CDR3 contains 13 residues. V was cut by 0 bases and J by 7 bases, with 6 bases left in between. The CDR3 DNA reads as TGTGCCACCAGTGATTTGCTTGGACAGCCCCAGCATTTT. Protein: CATSDLLGQPQHF.